The subject of this entry is one T cell receptor (beta chain). Its antigen is unknown. Other DNA sequences in this sample translate to the same CDR3. These data come from a study of shared clonotypes between healthy human individuals. Study-level findings and limits: The study found about 4.6% of naive CD4 clonotypes shared across a handful of donors.

The CDR3 extends over 15 amino acids. Germline V gene data show CDR1 as MNHEY and CDR2 as SMNVEV (reference sequence). Trimming at V came to 2 bases and at J to 1 base, leaving 0 bases not matched to a gene. In the naive CD8 group, cells lacked CD45RO and were positively selected for CCR7, so terminally differentiated effector memory CD45RA+ cells were left out. Sequencing used immunoSEQ multiplex PCR; TCRdb keeps in-frame clones, though not all of them. This sample has hundreds of thousands of clones; 85% to 95% occur once, and the top ten carry about 0.11%. The material sequenced was naive CD8+ T cells sorted from blood. The sequence derives from a woman aged 25 to 39 in good health. The genes are TRBV27 and TRBJ2-3; 10 bases are shared with TRBD2. CDR3 in amino acids: CASSLLAGGTDTQYF. The CDR3 nucleotides read TGTGCCAGCAGTTTACTAGCGGGAGGCACAGATACGCAGTATTTT.